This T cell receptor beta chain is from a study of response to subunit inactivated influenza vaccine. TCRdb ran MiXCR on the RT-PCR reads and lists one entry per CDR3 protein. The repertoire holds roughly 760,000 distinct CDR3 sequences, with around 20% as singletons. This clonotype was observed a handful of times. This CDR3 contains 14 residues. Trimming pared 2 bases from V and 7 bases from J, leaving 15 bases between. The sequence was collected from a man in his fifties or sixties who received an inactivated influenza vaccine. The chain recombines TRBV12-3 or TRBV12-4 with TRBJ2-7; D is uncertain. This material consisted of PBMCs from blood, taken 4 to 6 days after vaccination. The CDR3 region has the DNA TGTGCCAGCAGTTTACGCCAGTCGGCCCTTGAGCAGTACTTC. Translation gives CASSLRQSALEQYF.